The rows below give T cell receptor beta chains drawn from one sample of a study of OX40 agonist ivuxolimab in advanced cancers. Here immunoSEQ multiplex PCR was the method, and the copy in TCRdb shows in-frame clones only, minus some. Found here are about 80,000 clones, roughly 90% of them singletons; the top ten hold less than 10%. The source material was CD4+ or CD8+ T cells sorted from blood, sampled in a trial of the OX40 agonist ivuxolimab. The receptors derive from an adult with an advanced solid tumor such as melanoma, head and neck, liver or kidney cancer. Both conserved end residues are part of each CDR3. The order of the fields is V gene, J gene, clone size, D gene, CDR3 protein, CDR3 DNA. The D gene is left open where the match is weak. The size of a clone is reported for some rows only, either as once, few or many, or as a class for expanded clones.

V: TRBV9; J: TRBJ2-3; size: -; D: -; CDR3: CASSPVGDRTDTQYF; DNA: TGTGCCAGCAGCCCCGTCGGGGATCGCACAGATACGCAGTATTTT
V: TRBV2; J: TRBJ2-1; size: -; D: -; CDR3: CASFFAVGNEQFF; DNA: TGTGCCAGCTTTTTTGCGGTTGGCAATGAGCAGTTCTTC
V: TRBV5-8; J: TRBJ2-7; size: -; D: TRBD1; CDR3: CASSDTWTGTGVEYEQYF; DNA: TGTGCCAGCAGCGACACGTGGACCGGGACAGGGGTTGAGTACGAGCAGTACTTC
V: TRBV7-9; J: TRBJ2-4; size: once; D: -; CDR3: CASSPLGSGIAKNIQYF; DNA: TGTGCCAGCAGCCCCCTGGGGTCGGGGATTGCCAAAAACATTCAGTACTTC
V: TRBV5-1; J: TRBJ2-7; size: -; D: -; CDR3: CASSFEFYEQYF; DNA: TGCGCCAGCAGCTTCGAGTTCTACGAGCAGTACTTC
V: TRBV4-2; J: TRBJ1-2; size: -; D: -; CDR3: CASSQGHTANYGYTF; DNA: TGTGCCAGCAGCCAAGGGCACACGGCTAACTATGGCTACACCTTC
V: TRBV6-5; J: TRBJ1-5; size: -; D: TRBD1; CDR3: CASSNAGTGSQPQHF; DNA: TGTGCCAGCAGTAATGCCGGGACAGGGTCCCAGCCCCAGCATTTT
V: TRBV2; J: TRBJ1-1; size: -; D: TRBD1; CDR3: CARGTGGTEAFF; DNA: TGTGCCAGGGGCACAGGGGGCACTGAAGCTTTCTTT
V: TRBV4-3; J: TRBJ1-2; size: -; D: -; CDR3: CASSQERAGWPINYGYTF; DNA: TGCGCCAGCAGCCAAGAGAGGGCAGGGTGGCCCATTAACTATGGCTACACCTTC
V: TRBV6-5; J: TRBJ2-7; size: -; D: -; CDR3: CASSYSDGGFYEQYF; DNA: TGTGCCAGCAGTTACTCGGACGGAGGATTCTACGAGCAGTACTTC
V: TRBV6-5; J: TRBJ2-7; size: -; D: -; CDR3: CASSQATGLAYEQYF; DNA: TGTGCCAGCAGCCAGGCAACGGGGCTTGCCTACGAGCAGTACTTC
V: TRBV6-4; J: TRBJ1-2; size: -; D: -; CDR3: CASSGPGAGRGLNYGYTF; DNA: TGTGCCAGCAGTGGGCCCGGTGCGGGCAGGGGACTTAACTATGGCTACACCTTC
V: TRBV11-2; J: TRBJ1-1; size: -; D: -; CDR3: CASSLSPAGERTEAFF; DNA: TGTGCCAGCAGCTTAAGCCCGGCTGGGGAGAGGACTGAAGCTTTCTTT
V: TRBV7-3; J: TRBJ2-7; size: -; D: TRBD1; CDR3: CASSYGTGGYEQYF; DNA: TGTGCCAGCAGCTACGGGACAGGGGGGTACGAGCAGTACTTC
V: TRBV7-9; J: TRBJ2-1; size: -; D: TRBD2; CDR3: CASSLPGEGLGEQFF; DNA: TGTGCCAGCAGCTTACCCGGGGAGGGTTTGGGTGAGCAGTTCTTC
V: TRBV27; J: TRBJ2-1; size: -; D: -; CDR3: CASTRIGGDEQFF; DNA: TGTGCCAGCACACGCATCGGGGGAGATGAGCAGTTCTTC
V: TRBV7-9; J: TRBJ2-2; size: -; D: TRBD1; CDR3: CASSFPQGAGNTGELFF; DNA: TGTGCCAGCAGCTTCCCTCAGGGGGCGGGGAACACCGGGGAGCTGTTTTTT
V: TRBV4-2; J: TRBJ1-1; size: -; D: -; CDR3: CASSQGLGNTEAFF; DNA: TGTGCCAGCAGCCAAGGGTTAGGGAACACTGAAGCTTTCTTT
V: TRBV6-4; J: TRBJ1-2; size: few; D: -; CDR3: CASSEGPSYPAYGYTF; DNA: TGTGCCAGCAGCGAGGGACCCTCATACCCCGCCTATGGCTACACCTTC
V: TRBV5-6; J: TRBJ2-3; size: once; D: TRBD2; CDR3: CASFGTSGGFEIVTDTQYF; DNA: TGTGCCAGCTTCGGGACTAGCGGGGGGTTTGAGATCGTTACAGATACGCAGTATTTT
V: TRBV11-1; J: TRBJ1-2; size: -; D: -; CDR3: CASSLNREVPYGYTF; DNA: TGTGCCAGCAGCCTCAACCGAGAAGTTCCCTATGGCTACACCTTC
V: TRBV6-1; J: TRBJ2-7; size: -; D: -; CDR3: CASSERLVGEQYF; DNA: TGTGCCAGCAGTGAAAGGCTCGTTGGGGAGCAGTACTTC
V: TRBV10-2; J: TRBJ2-7; size: -; D: -; CDR3: CASSVDEQYF; DNA: TGCGCCAGCAGTGTGGACGAGCAGTACTTC
V: TRBV4-3; J: TRBJ2-3; size: -; D: TRBD2; CDR3: CASSQDLAGITDTQYF; DNA: TGCGCCAGCAGCCAAGATCTAGCGGGGATCACAGATACGCAGTATTTT
V: TRBV4-3; J: TRBJ1-2; size: -; D: TRBD1; CDR3: CASSQVPGQLISNYGYTF; DNA: TGCGCCAGCAGCCAAGTCCCGGGACAGCTAATATCTAACTATGGCTACACCTTC
V: TRBV7-8; J: TRBJ2-1; size: -; D: TRBD2; CDR3: CASSLGLAGAPSSYNEQFF; DNA: TGTGCCAGCAGCTTAGGGCTAGCGGGGGCCCCAAGCTCCTACAATGAGCAGTTCTTC
V: TRBV4-1; J: TRBJ1-2; size: -; D: TRBD1; CDR3: CASSQERGTVYGYTF; DNA: TGCGCCAGCAGCCAAGAACGGGGGACAGTCTATGGCTACACCTTC
V: TRBV7-9; J: TRBJ1-6; size: -; D: -; CDR3: CASSPRQVWPPLHF; DNA: TGTGCCAGCAGCCCACGACAGGTCTGGCCACCCCTCCACTTT
V: TRBV11-2; J: TRBJ1-6; size: -; D: -; CDR3: CASSGRELQGWGDSPLHF; DNA: TGTGCCAGCAGCGGGAGAGAACTACAGGGTTGGGGGGATTCACCCCTCCACTTT
V: TRBV27; J: TRBJ2-1; size: -; D: -; CDR3: CASSGGLGYNEQFF; DNA: TGTGCCAGCAGTGGGGGTTTGGGCTACAATGAGCAGTTCTTC
V: TRBV7-9; J: TRBJ2-5; size: -; D: -; CDR3: CASRLQETQYF; DNA: TGTGCCAGCAGGCTCCAAGAGACCCAGTACTTC